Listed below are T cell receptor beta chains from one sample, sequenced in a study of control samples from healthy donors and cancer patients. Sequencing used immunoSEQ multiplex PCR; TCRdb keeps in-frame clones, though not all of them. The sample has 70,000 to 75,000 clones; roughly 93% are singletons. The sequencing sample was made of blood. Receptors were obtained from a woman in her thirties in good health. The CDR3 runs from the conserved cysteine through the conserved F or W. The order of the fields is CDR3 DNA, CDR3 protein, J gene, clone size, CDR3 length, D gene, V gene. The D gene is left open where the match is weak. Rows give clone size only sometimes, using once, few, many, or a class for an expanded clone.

TGTGCCTGGAGTGCGGGACAGGGGGACGAGCAGTACTTC | CAWSAGQGDEQYF | TRBJ2-7 | NA | 13 | TRBD1 | TRBV30
TGCGCCAGCAGCCAAGCGGGGCAGCCCCAGCATTTT | CASSQAGQPQHF | TRBJ1-5 | NA | 12 | NA | TRBV4-1
TGCGCCAGCAGACCCGACGGGAGAGATACGCAGTATTTT | CASRPDGRDTQYF | TRBJ2-3 | NA | 13 | NA | TRBV10-1
TGTGCCAGCAGCCCCGGGGGGCCCACAGATACGCAGTATTTT | CASSPGGPTDTQYF | TRBJ2-3 | NA | 14 | NA | TRBV9
TGTGCCAGCAGTTTACTCCCCACCGGGACTGGGGGCCCCACAGATACGCAGTATTTT | CASSLLPTGTGGPTDTQYF | TRBJ2-3 | NA | 19 | NA | TRBV27
TGTGCCGGGGGACAGGGGGACACCGGGGAGCTGTTTTTT | CAGGQGDTGELFF | TRBJ2-2 | NA | 13 | TRBD1 | TRBV2
TGTGCCAGCTCGCCTGGGACAGTCTCTGGAAACACCATATATTTT | CASSPGTVSGNTIYF | TRBJ1-3 | NA | 15 | TRBD1 | TRBV18
TGTGCCAGCAGCCAAATGTTGAGGGTCTCGGACACCATATATTTT | CASSQMLRVSDTIYF | TRBJ1-3 | once | 15 | NA | TRBV3-1/TRBV3-2
TGTGCCACCAGGATCCCAGACGGGGGGAACACTGAAGCTTTCTTT | CATRIPDGGNTEAFF | TRBJ1-1 | NA | 15 | NA | TRBV15
TGTGCCAGTAGTACCAGGACGCAAGATACGCAGTATTTT | CASSTRTQDTQYF | TRBJ2-3 | NA | 13 | NA | TRBV19
TGTGCCAGCAGTGACCGTGCGGCGGGGGGCGGCACAGATACGCAGTATTTT | CASSDRAAGGGTDTQYF | TRBJ2-3 | few | 17 | TRBD2 | TRBV6-4
TGTGCCAGCAGCCTCCGGGACTCCTTTGGTGGCTACACCTTC | CASSLRDSFGGYTF | TRBJ1-2 | NA | 14 | NA | TRBV3-1/TRBV3-2